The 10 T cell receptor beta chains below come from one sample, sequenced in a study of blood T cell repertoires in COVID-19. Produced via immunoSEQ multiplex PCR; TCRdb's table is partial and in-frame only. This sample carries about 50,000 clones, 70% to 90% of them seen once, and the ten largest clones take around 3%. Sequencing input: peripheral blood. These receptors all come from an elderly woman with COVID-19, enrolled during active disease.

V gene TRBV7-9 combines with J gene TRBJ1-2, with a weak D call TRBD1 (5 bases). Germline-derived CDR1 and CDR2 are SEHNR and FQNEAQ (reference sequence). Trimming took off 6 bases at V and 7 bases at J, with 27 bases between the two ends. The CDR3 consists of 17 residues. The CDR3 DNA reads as TGTGCCAGCAGTTTTGGCCACGGGACTCCTGGGTATGGTGGCTACACCTTC. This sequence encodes CASSFGHGTPGYGGYTF.

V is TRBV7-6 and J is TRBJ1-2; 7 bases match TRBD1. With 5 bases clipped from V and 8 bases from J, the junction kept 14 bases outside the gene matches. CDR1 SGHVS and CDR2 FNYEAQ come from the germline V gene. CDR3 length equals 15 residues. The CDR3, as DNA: TGTGCCAGCAGCCCAGAAGGACAGGCCTATGTCGGCTACACCTTC. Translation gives CASSPEGQAYVGYTF.

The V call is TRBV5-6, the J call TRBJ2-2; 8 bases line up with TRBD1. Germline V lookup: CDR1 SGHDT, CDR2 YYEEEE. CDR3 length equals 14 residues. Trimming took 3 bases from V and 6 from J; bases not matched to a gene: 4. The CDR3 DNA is TGTGCCAGCAGCTCGACAGGGGTCCCCGGGGAGCTGTTTTTT. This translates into CASSSTGVPGELFF. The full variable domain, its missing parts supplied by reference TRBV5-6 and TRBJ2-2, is DAGVTQSPTHLIKTRGQQVTLRCSPKSGHDTVSWYQQALGQGPQFIFQYYEEEERQRGNFPDRFSGHQFPNYSSELNVNALLLGDSALYLCASSSTGVPGELFFGEGSRLTVL.

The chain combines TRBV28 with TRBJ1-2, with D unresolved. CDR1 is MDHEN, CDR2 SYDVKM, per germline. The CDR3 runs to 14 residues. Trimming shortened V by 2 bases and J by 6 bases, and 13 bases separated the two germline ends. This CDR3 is CASSLVVPSDGYTF. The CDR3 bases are TGTGCCAGCAGTTTAGTCGTCCCCAGTGATGGCTACACCTTC.

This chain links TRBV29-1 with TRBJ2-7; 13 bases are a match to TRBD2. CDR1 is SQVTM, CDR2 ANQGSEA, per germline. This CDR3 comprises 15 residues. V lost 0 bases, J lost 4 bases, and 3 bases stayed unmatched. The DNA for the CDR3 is TGCAGCGTTGAAGATCGGACTAGCGGGAGTTACGAGCAGTACTTC. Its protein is CSVEDRTSGSYEQYF.

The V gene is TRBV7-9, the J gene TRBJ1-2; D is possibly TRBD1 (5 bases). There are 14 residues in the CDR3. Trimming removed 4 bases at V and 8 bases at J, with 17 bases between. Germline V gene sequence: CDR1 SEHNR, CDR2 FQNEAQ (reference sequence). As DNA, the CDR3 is TGTGCCAGCAGCTCCCTTGGTGGGGCGGAGGGCTACACCTTC. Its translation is CASSSLGGAEGYTF.

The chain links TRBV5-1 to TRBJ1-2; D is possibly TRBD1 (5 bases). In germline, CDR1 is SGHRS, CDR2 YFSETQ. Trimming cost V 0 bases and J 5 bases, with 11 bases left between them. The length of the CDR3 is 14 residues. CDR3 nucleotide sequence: TGCGCCAGCAGCTTGGCCGGGGGAAGGTATGGCTACACCTTC. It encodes CASSLAGGRYGYTF. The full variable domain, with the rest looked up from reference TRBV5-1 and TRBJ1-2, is KAGVTQTPRYLIKTRGQQVTLSCSPISGHRSVSWYQQTPGQGLQFLFEYFSETQRNKGNFPGRFSGRQFSNSRSEMNVSTLELGDSALYLCASSLAGGRYGYTFGSGTRLTVV.

The CDR3 region has the DNA TGTGCCAGCAGTCGGGATGGCAATCAGCCCCAGCATTTT. The encoded protein is CASSRDGNQPQHF. The chain has TRBV6-5 and TRBJ1-5; D is ambiguous. The CDR3 is 13 residues long. The V and J ends lost 5 bases and 2 bases respectively, with 7 bases between them. Germline V gene lookup returns CDR1 MNHEY and CDR2 SVGAGI.

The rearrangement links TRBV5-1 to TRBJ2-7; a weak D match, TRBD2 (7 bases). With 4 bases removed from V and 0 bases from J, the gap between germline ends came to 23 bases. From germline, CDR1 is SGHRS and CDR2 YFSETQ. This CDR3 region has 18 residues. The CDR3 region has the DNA TGCGCCAGCAGCATGTCGAGTACTGCGGCGGGGGCCTCCTACGAGCAGTACTTC. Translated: CASSMSSTAAGASYEQYF.

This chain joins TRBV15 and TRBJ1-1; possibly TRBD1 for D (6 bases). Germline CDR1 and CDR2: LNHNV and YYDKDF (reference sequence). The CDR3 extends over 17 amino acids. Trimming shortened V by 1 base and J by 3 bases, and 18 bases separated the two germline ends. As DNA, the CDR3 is TGTGCCACCAGCAGAGGTTTGGGGCCCACAGGGTACACTGAAGCTTTCTTT. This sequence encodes CATSRGLGPTGYTEAFF. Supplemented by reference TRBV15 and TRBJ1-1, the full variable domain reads DAMVIQNPRYQVTQFGKPVTLSCSQTLNHNVMYWYQQKSSQAPKLLFHYYDKDFNNEADTPDNFQSRRPNTSFCFLDIRSPGLGDTAMYLCATSRGLGPTGYTEAFFGQGTRLTVV.